This TCR beta chain was captured in a study of T cells in Graves' hyperthyroidism and ophthalmopathy. The study's findings and limits: Among clonotypes expanded in thyroid above 0.001, most were also found in blood.

TCR beta CDR3 sequences were amplified from RNA transcripts. When the TCR CDR3 underwent first-round RT-PCR, the HTBI primer set was used. A single record per CDR3 protein comes from TCRdb applying MiXCR to the multiplex PCR reads. Of approximately 510,000 distinct CDR3 sequences in the sample, less than 25% were seen once. The table lists this clonotype with many counts. What it recognizes is unknown. The study enrolled patients aged 18 to 65 with newly diagnosed hyperthyroidism of under 2 months' duration. Exclusion of patients followed from uncontrolled infection, other autoimmune disease, pregnancy or lactation. The sequence was obtained from a man younger than 35 with Graves' hyperthyroidism. Sequencing was done on a sample of blood.

Written as DNA, the CDR3 is TGTGCCAGCAGTTCTAGGGGATTCACCTACGAGCAGTACTTC. This encodes CASSSRGFTYEQYF. The chain links TRBV6-5 to TRBJ2-7; TRBD1 is a possible D gene (5 bases). The CDR3 is 14 amino acids. Trimming took 4 bases from V and 2 from J, leaving 12 bases between them. Germline assignment: CDR1 MNHEY and CDR2 SVGAGI.